This entry concerns a single T cell receptor beta chain. Generated by immunoSEQ multiplex PCR, the TCRdb table keeps only in-frame clones and is missing some. The table records approximately 200,000 clones, 85% of them present only once. The data were taken from a study of blood T cell repertoires in COVID-19. Across the study: Some COVID-19 samples were acute and others convalescent; all came from the United States, Italy and Spain. From T cells, B-cell-depleted T cells, or PBMCs came the material, which was cDNA or gDNA.

Germline CDR1 and CDR2: SGHRS and YFSETQ. The CDR3 loop spans 15 amino acids. Losses at the gene ends were 4 bases for V and 2 bases for J; bases not matched to a gene: 6. The receptor was isolated from a man between 40 and 49 years old who had recovered from COVID-19. The sequenced sample was PBMCs or T cells enriched from blood (not recorded which). The V and J genes are TRBV5-1 and TRBJ2-7; 10 nucleotides align to TRBD1. CDR3: CASSEWGTGAYEQYF. CDR3 sequence (DNA): TGCGCCAGCAGCGAGTGGGGGACAGGGGCCTACGAGCAGTACTTC.